This T cell receptor (beta chain) was recovered during a study of early T cells in non-severe SARS-CoV-2 infection. Study background: Sequenced bulk RNA came from whole blood that was unsorted, and chains were unpaired. Notes on the study in general: Missing private and CD4 specificities, VDJdb matching favored anti-spike CD8 responses.

Individual cDNA molecules were tagged with unique molecular identifiers. TCRdb passed the 5' RACE reads through MiXCR, listing each CDR3 protein once. The table includes around 84,000 distinct CDR3 sequences, under 11% detected once. The sample holds many counts of this clonotype. Its antigen is as yet unknown. Trimming shortened V by 0 bases and J by 4 bases, and 24 bases separated the two germline ends. Germline V gene sequence: CDR1 SGHVS, CDR2 FQNEAQ. CDR3 size: 19 residues. This clonotype was sampled from an adult who was a healthcare worker with PCR-confirmed SARS-CoV-2 infection or an uninfected control (not recorded which). The sample consisted of whole blood, taken at baseline. This chain links TRBV7-8 with TRBJ1-2, with D maybe TRBD1 (6 bases). The CDR3 is CASSLARGAGSGPLYGYTF. DNA of the CDR3: TGTGCCAGCAGCTTAGCCAGGGGTGCCGGATCAGGCCCGCTCTATGGCTACACCTTC.